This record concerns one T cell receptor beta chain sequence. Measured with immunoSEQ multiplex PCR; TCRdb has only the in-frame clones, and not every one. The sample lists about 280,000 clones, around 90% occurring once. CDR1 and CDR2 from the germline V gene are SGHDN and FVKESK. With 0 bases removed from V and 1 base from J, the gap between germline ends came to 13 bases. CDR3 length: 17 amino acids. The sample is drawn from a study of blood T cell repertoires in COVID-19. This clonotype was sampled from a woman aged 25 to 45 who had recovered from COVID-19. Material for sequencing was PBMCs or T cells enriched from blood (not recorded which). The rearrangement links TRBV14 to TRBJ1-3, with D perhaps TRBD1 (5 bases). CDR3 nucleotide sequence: TGTGCCAGCAGCCAAGACCGAGGGACTTTATCTGGAAACACCATATATTTT. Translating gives CASSQDRGTLSGNTIYF. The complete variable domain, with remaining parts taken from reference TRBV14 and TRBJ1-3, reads EAGVTQFPSHSVIEKGQTVTLRCDPISGHDNLYWYRRVMGKEIKFLLHFVKESKQDESGMPNNRFLAERTGGTYSTLKVQPAELEDSGVYFCASSQDRGTLSGNTIYFGEGSWLTVV.